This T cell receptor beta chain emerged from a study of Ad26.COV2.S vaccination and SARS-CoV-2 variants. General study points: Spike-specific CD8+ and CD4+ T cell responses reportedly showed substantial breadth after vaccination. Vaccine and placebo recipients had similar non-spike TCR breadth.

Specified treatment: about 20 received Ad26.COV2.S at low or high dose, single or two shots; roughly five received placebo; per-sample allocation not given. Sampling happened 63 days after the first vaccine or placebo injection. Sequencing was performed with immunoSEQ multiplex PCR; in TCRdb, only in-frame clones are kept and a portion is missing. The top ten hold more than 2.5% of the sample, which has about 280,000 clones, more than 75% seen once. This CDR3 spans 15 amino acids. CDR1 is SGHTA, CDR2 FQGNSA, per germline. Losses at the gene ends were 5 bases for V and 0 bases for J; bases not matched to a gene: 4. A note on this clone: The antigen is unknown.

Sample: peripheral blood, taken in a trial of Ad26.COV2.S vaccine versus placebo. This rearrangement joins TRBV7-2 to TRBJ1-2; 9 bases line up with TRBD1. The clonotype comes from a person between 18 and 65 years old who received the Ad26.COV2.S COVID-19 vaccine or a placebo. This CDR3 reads CASSVDRGANYGYTF. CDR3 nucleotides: TGTGCCAGCAGCGTTGACAGGGGGGCTAACTATGGCTACACCTTC.